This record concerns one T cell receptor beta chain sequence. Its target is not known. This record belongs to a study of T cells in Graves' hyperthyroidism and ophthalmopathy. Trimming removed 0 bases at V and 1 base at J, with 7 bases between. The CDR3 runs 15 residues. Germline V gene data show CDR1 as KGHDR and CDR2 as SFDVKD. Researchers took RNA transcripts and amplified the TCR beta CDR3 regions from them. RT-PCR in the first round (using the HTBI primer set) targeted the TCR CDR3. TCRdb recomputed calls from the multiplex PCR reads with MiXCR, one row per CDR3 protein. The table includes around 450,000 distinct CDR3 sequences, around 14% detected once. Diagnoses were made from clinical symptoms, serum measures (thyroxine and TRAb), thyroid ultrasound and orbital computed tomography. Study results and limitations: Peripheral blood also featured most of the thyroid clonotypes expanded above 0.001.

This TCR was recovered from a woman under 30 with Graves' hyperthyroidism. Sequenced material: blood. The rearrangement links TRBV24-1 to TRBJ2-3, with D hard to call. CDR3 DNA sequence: TGTGCCACCAGTGATTTGACCCGGGGCACAGATACGCAGTATTTT. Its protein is CATSDLTRGTDTQYF.